The following is a TCR beta chain sequence with its context. Its matching antigen is unknown. With 0 bases removed from V and 4 bases from J, the gap between germline ends came to 13 bases. Germline CDR1 LGHNA, CDR2 YSLEER. CDR3 length: 15 residues. The PCR had 60 Vbeta and 13 Jbeta primers. Assay: immunoSEQ multiplex PCR; the TCRdb copy retains only in-frame clones and omits some. The profile shows around 200,000 clones, 60% to 80% of them singletons. The record originates from a study of cytomegalovirus exposure and HLA in healthy donors. Study observations and caveats: Presence/absence analyses supposed approximately even sequencing depth among donors.

It was healthy bone marrow donors who served as donors. Donors were nominally healthy when sampled, though unrecorded immune exposures were likely. Sequencing was performed on PBMCs. The clonotype originates from a female donor in good health and CMV-seronegative. V gene TRBV4-3 combines with J gene TRBJ2-7; the D is unclear. The CDR3 spells CASSQDHHSTYEQYF. The CDR3 coding sequence is TGCGCCAGCAGCCAAGATCATCACAGTACATACGAGCAGTACTTC.